Given below is one TCR beta chain in context. This specimen comes from a study of blood T cell repertoires in COVID-19. The wider study: Material from acute and convalescent COVID-19 was sourced from the United States, Italy and Spain. The analysed material was cDNA or gDNA that came from T cells, B-cell-depleted T cells, or PBMCs.

Authors' analysis steps: Estimated nucleated cell counts came from reference gene primer amplification. Assay used: immunoSEQ multiplex PCR; TCRdb lists only in-frame clones, some missing. The D gene and trimming were derived from the DNA, and the V and J assignments and clone size from that table. The table has some 48,000 clones, 82% seen once; the top ten hold 13% to 15%. Deletions cut 7 bases from V and 4 bases from J, with 16 bases between. The CDR3 is made up of 15 amino acids. Germline V gene data show CDR1 as SGHAT and CDR2 as FQNNGV. This TCR was recovered from a human donor with acute or convalescent COVID-19. The donor label of this sample is uncertain. The chain couples TRBV11-2 to TRBJ1-4; D call uncertain. Sequenced sample: peripheral blood. CDR3 protein: CASKGLRRYNEKLFF. The CDR3 nucleotides read TGTGCCAGCAAAGGCTTACGGCGGTATAATGAAAAACTGTTTTTT.